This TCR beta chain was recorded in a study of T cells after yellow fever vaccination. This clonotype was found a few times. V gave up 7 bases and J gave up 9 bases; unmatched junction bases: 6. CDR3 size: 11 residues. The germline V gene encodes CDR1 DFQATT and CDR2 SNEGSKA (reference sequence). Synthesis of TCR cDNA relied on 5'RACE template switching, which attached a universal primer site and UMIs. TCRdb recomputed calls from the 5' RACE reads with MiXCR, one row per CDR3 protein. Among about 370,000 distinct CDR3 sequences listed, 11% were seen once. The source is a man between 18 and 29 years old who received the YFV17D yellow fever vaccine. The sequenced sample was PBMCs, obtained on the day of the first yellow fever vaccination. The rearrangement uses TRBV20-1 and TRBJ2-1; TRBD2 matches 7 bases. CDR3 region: CSGGGLVEQFF. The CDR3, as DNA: TGCAGTGGGGGGGGTCTAGTTGAGCAGTTCTTC.